The 21 T cell receptor beta chains listed next were all sequenced from one sample in a study of shared clonotypes between healthy human individuals. Assay used: immunoSEQ multiplex PCR; TCRdb lists only in-frame clones, some missing. The table shows 2 million to 2.5 million clones, with approximately 93% occurring only once. The sequenced sample consisted of naive CD4+ T cells from PBMCs. As to subset: CD45RA+ positively selected. The receptors originated from a man in his late teens or twenties in good health. Some clones in this sample may be carry-over from other donors' samples.

Of note for this clone: Other DNA variants within this sample encode the same CDR3. The chain uses TRBV6-1 and TRBJ2-2; tentatively, D is TRBD1 or TRBD2 (5 bases each). This CDR3 has 14 amino acids. V lost 3 bases and J 0 bases, leaving 5 bases between the germline ends. From germline, CDR1 is MNHNS and CDR2 SASEGT. The chain's CDR3 is CASSEGPNTGELFF. As DNA, the CDR3 is TGTGCCAGCAGTGAGGGACCGAACACCGGGGAGCTGTTTTTT.

This chain links TRBV28 with TRBJ2-5, with D unclear. The CDR3 has 14 residues. From germline, CDR1 is MDHEN and CDR2 SYDVKM. V dropped 5 bases and J dropped 3 bases, with 13 bases sitting between them. The CDR3 is CASSPFWVKETQYF. CDR3 DNA: TGTGCCAGCAGTCCCTTTTGGGTCAAAGAGACCCAGTACTTC.

The genes are TRBV5-1 and TRBJ2-7; 16 bases line up with TRBD2. The CDR3 is 17 amino acids. Per germline, CDR1 SGHRS and CDR2 YFSETQ. The J segment lost 0 bases and the V segment lost 4 bases, leaving 4 bases of the junction unmatched. The CDR3 loop is CASSPGTSGRASYEQYF. CDR3 in DNA: TGCGCCAGCAGCCCAGGGACTAGCGGGAGGGCCTCCTACGAGCAGTACTTC.

The chain links TRBV6-5 to TRBJ2-1; a possible D gene is TRBD2 (5 bases). CDR3 length: 12 amino acids. Germline CDR1 and CDR2: MNHEY and SVGAGI. The V end lost 6 bases, the J end lost 8 bases, and 11 bases lay between the germline ends. The CDR3 is CASRDSVDEQFF. In nucleotides, the CDR3 is TGTGCCAGCAGGGATAGCGTGGATGAGCAGTTCTTC.

This clone was recorded once. This chain joins TRBV6-6 and TRBJ2-7; D call uncertain. From germline, CDR1 is MNHNY and CDR2 SVGAGI (reference sequence). The CDR3 runs 13 residues. Trimming took 0 bases from V and 7 from J, leaving 10 bases between them. The CDR3 coding sequence is TGTGCCAGCAGTTACTCGACTGAGCCGGAGCAGTACTTC. This gives the protein CASSYSTEPEQYF.

The chain employs TRBV9 and TRBJ1-1, with TRBD1 matching 7 bases. With V trimmed by 3 bases and J by 7 bases, 9 bases remained unmatched. There are 14 residues in the CDR3. Germline V gene data show CDR1 as SGDLS and CDR2 as YYNGEE. In DNA, the CDR3 is TGTGCCAGCAGCGAGGGGAACAGGGGTGGTGAAGCTTTCTTT. This codes for CASSEGNRGGEAFF.

This rearrangement joins TRBV4-1 to TRBJ2-7; 13 positions agree with TRBD2. CDR1 is MGHRA, CDR2 YSYEKL, per germline. With 2 bases clipped from V and 0 bases from J, the junction kept 10 bases outside the gene matches. The length of the CDR3 is 19 residues. The CDR3 protein is CASSQKWTSGSGGSYEQYF. Written as DNA, the CDR3 is TGCGCCAGCAGCCAAAAGTGGACTAGCGGGAGTGGAGGCTCCTACGAGCAGTACTTC.

The chain carries TRBV21-1 and TRBJ1-2. TRBV21-1 is an annotated pseudogene. The CDR3 is 16 residues long. CDR3 protein: CASTLTGAGANYGYTF. The CDR3, as DNA: TGTGCCAGCACCCTGACGGGGGCCGGAGCTAACTATGGCTACACCTTC.

The V gene is TRBV19, the J gene TRBJ1-5; 8 bases map to TRBD1. With V trimmed by 1 base and J by 2 bases, 4 bases remained unmatched. The CDR3 is 16 amino acids. Germline CDR1 and CDR2: LNHDA and SQIVND (reference sequence). CDR3 region: CASSIGTGLGNQPQHF. In DNA form, the CDR3 reads TGTGCCAGTAGTATAGGGACAGGGCTTGGCAATCAGCCCCAGCATTTT. The complete variable domain, with remaining parts taken from reference TRBV19 and TRBJ1-5, reads DGGITQSPKYLFRKEGQNVTLSCEQNLNHDAMYWYRQDPGQGLRLIYYSQIVNDFQKGDIAEGYSVSREKKESFPLTVTSAQKNPTAFYLCASSIGTGLGNQPQHFGDGTRLSIL.

The rearrangement joins TRBV5-1 to TRBJ2-1; no definite D call. Germline lookup yields CDR1 SGHRS and CDR2 YFSETQ. V lost 4 bases and J 8 bases, leaving 16 bases between the germline ends. The CDR3 consists of 14 residues. CDR3 loop: CASSRAIPSHEQFF. In DNA form, the CDR3 reads TGCGCCAGCAGCCGGGCCATCCCCTCGCATGAGCAGTTCTTC.

The V gene is TRBV7-6, the J gene TRBJ2-7, with D possibly being TRBD1 or TRBD2 (5 bases each). CDR3 length: 18 amino acids. The germline V gene has CDR1 SGHVS and CDR2 FNYEAQ. The V gene lost 0 bases and the J gene lost 3 bases, with 21 bases spanning the gap. This chain's CDR3 is CASSLARGVGSTNYEQYF. The CDR3 bases are TGTGCCAGCAGCTTAGCGCGAGGGGTAGGTTCCACCAACTACGAGCAGTACTTC.

The chain uses TRBV9 and TRBJ2-7; 12 nucleotides line up with TRBD2. Germline CDR1 is SGDLS and CDR2 is YYNGEE. Germline trimming cut 3 bases from V and 5 bases from J; bases unmatched to any gene: 3. The CDR3 length is 14 residues. CDR3 region: CASSATSGSHEQYF. The DNA of the CDR3 is TGTGCCAGCAGCGCGACTAGCGGGAGCCACGAGCAGTACTTC.

The V call is TRBV7-9, the J call TRBJ2-7; D remains ambiguous. From germline, CDR1 is SEHNR and CDR2 FQNEAQ (reference sequence). V shed 3 bases and J shed 0 bases, with 9 bases lying between them. CDR3 length: 14 residues. CDR3 residues: CASSLESSSYEQYF. CDR3 nucleotide sequence: TGTGCCAGCAGCTTGGAGAGCAGCTCCTACGAGCAGTACTTC. Together with reference TRBV7-9 and TRBJ2-7, the CDR3 gives the full variable domain: DTGVSQNPRHKITKRGQNVTFRCDPISEHNRLYWYRQTLGQGPEFLTYFQNEAQLEKSRLLSDRFSAERPKGSFSTLEIQRTEQGDSAMYLCASSLESSSYEQYFGPGTRLTVT.

This sequence joins TRBV7-9 and TRBJ1-2, with D perhaps matching TRBD1 (5 bases). Between the trimmed V and J ends, which lost 4 bases and 2 bases, there was a span of 11 bases. The CDR3 contains 14 residues. From germline, CDR1 is SEHNR and CDR2 FQNEAQ (reference sequence). DNA for the CDR3: TGTGCCAGCAGCTCCGGGACTCCCAACTATGGCTACACCTTC. It specifies CASSSGTPNYGYTF. The complete variable domain, with remaining parts taken from reference TRBV7-9 and TRBJ1-2, reads DTGVSQNPRHKITKRGQNVTFRCDPISEHNRLYWYRQTLGQGPEFLTYFQNEAQLEKSRLLSDRFSAERPKGSFSTLEIQRTEQGDSAMYLCASSSGTPNYGYTFGSGTRLTVV.

V usage is TRBV14 and J usage is TRBJ1-1, with TRBD1 matching 7 bases. The CDR3 spans 13 residues. Losses at the gene ends were 8 bases for V and 3 bases for J; bases not matched to a gene: 6. Germline loops: CDR1 SGHDN, CDR2 FVKESK. The CDR3 sequence is CASAGQRHTEAFF. The CDR3 DNA reads as TGTGCCAGCGCGGGACAGAGACACACTGAAGCTTTCTTT.

The chain joins TRBV6-6 to TRBJ2-7; the D is unclear. CDR1 MNHNY and CDR2 SVGAGI come from the germline V gene (reference sequence). This CDR3 is built from 14 residues. Trimming stripped 0 bases from V and 6 bases from J, with 12 bases between. CDR3 protein: CASSYSRTSLEQYF. The CDR3 nucleotides read TGTGCCAGCAGTTACTCGCGGACCTCCCTCGAGCAGTACTTC.

The chain is built from TRBV2 and TRBJ1-5; TRBD1 matches 9 bases. The J segment lost 6 bases and the V segment lost 8 bases, leaving 8 bases of the junction unmatched. Looked up from germline, CDR1 is SNHLY and CDR2 is FYNNEI. CDR3 length equals 14 residues. The DNA of the CDR3 is TGTGCCAGCGGACAGGGGAGCCGGGGTCAGCCCCAGCATTTT. Translation gives CASGQGSRGQPQHF.

The genes are TRBV4-2 and TRBJ2-7; 11 bases are a match to TRBD2. Trimming took 1 base from V and 4 from J; bases not matched to a gene: 3. This CDR3 is built from 15 residues. The germline gives CDR1 LGHNA, CDR2 YNFKEQ. The CDR3 coding sequence is TGTGCCAGCAGCCAAGGCGGGACTAGCGGTTACGAGCAGTACTTC. Translated: CASSQGGTSGYEQYF.

V and J are TRBV10-3 and TRBJ2-1, with D maybe TRBD2 (6 bases). Germline V gene lookup returns CDR1 ENHRY and CDR2 SYGVKD. This CDR3 has 14 amino acids. V was clipped by 8 bases and J by 5 bases, with 16 bases between them. CDR3 in DNA: TGTGCCATCGGGGATAGCGGAGGGGACAATGAGCAGTTCTTC. This gives the protein CAIGDSGGDNEQFF.

V gene TRBV18 combines with J gene TRBJ2-1, with TRBD2 matching over 8 bases. The CDR3 is 16 amino acids. The V gene end was trimmed by 1 base and the J gene end by 4 bases; junction bases not matched to a gene: 6. The germline V gene encodes CDR1 KGHSH and CDR2 LQKENI. CDR3: CASSPLGSGAYNEQFF. For the CDR3, the DNA is TGTGCCAGCTCACCACTTGGTAGCGGGGCTTACAATGAGCAGTTCTTC.

A word on this clone: Other DNA sequences within the sample encode an identical CDR3. The chain joins TRBV9 to TRBJ2-1, with 10 bases that match TRBD2. This CDR3 has 15 amino acids. After removal of 2 bases from V and 2 bases from J, the junction contained 1 base not matched to a gene. Germline V lookup: CDR1 SGDLS, CDR2 YYNGEE. The CDR3 DNA reads TGTGCCAGCAGCGTCGGACTAGCGGCCTACAATGAGCAGTTCTTC. Translation: CASSVGLAAYNEQFF. Full variable domain (outside the CDR3, taken from reference TRBV9 and TRBJ2-1): DSGVTQTPKHLITATGQRVTLRCSPRSGDLSVYWYQQSLDQGLQFLIQYYNGEERAKGNILERFSAQQFPDLHSELNLSSLELGDSALYFCASSVGLAAYNEQFFGPGTRLTVL.